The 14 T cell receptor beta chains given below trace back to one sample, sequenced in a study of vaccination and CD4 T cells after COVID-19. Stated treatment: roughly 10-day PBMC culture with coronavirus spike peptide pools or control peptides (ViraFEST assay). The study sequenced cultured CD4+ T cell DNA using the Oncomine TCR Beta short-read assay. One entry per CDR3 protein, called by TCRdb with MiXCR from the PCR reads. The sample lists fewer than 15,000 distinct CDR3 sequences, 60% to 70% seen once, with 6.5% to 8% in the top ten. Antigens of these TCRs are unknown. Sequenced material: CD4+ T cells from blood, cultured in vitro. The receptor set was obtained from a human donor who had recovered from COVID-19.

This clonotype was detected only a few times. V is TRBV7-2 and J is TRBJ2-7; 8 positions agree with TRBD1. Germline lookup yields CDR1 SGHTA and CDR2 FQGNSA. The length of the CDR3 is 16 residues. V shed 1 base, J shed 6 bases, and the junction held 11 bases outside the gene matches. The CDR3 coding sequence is TGTGCCAGCAGCTTAGGGGACAGGTTTGTGTCGAGCGAGCAGTACTTC. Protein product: CASSLGDRFVSSEQYF.

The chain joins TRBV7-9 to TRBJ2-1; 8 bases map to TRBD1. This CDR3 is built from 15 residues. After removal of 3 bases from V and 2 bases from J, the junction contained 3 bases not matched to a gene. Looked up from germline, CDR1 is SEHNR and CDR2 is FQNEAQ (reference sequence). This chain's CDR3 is CASSFDRGAYNEQFF. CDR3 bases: TGTGCCAGCAGCTTCGACAGGGGCGCCTACAATGAGCAGTTCTTC.

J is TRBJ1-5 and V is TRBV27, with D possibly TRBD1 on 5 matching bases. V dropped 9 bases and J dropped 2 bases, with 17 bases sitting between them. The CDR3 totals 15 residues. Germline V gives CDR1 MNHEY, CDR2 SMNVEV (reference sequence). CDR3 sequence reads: CASAWREGGNQPQHF. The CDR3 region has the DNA TGTGCCAGTGCGTGGAGGGAAGGGGGCAATCAGCCCCAGCATTTT.

The CDR3 DNA is TGTGCCAGCAGTTTGAACGGGAGGGCAGATACGCAGTATTTT. Its protein is CASSLNGRADTQYF. The V and J genes are TRBV12-3 or TRBV12-4 and TRBJ2-3; 8 nucleotides agree with TRBD2. With 3 bases clipped from V and 4 bases from J, the junction kept 3 bases outside the gene matches. The CDR3 has 14 residues.

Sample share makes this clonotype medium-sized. CDR3 sequence (DNA): TGTGCCAGCAGAAGACAGGTCTACACTGAAGCTTTCTTT. This gives the protein CASRRQVYTEAFF. The rearrangement joins TRBV27 to TRBJ1-1; tentative D call: TRBD1 (6 bases). The V gene lost 6 bases and the J gene lost 3 bases, with 11 bases spanning the gap. The CDR3 runs to 13 residues. Germline loops: CDR1 MNHEY, CDR2 SMNVEV (reference sequence).

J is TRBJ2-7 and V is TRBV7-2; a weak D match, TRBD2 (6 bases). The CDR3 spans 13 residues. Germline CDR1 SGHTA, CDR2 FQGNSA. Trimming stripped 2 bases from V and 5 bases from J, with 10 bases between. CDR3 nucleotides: TGTGCCAGCAGCTTAAGAACTAGCAACGAGCAGTACTTC. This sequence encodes CASSLRTSNEQYF. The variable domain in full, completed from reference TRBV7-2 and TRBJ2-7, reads GAGVSQSPSNKVTEKGKDVELRCDPISGHTALYWYRQSLGQGLEFLIYFQGNSAPDKSGLPSDRFSAERTGGSVSTLTIQRTQQEDSAVYLCASSLRTSNEQYFGPGTRLTVT.

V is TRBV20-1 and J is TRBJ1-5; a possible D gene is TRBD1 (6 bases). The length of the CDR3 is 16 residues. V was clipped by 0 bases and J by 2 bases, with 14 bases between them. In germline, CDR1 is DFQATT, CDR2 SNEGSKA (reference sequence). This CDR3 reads CSARDGGGARNQPQHF. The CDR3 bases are TGCAGTGCTAGAGATGGGGGGGGGGCTCGCAATCAGCCCCAGCATTTT.

The CDR3: CASSLNSGPHQETQYF. CDR3 in DNA: TGTGCCAGCAGCTTGAATAGCGGGCCCCACCAAGAGACCCAGTACTTC. The rearrangement joins TRBV5-4 to TRBJ2-5, with 7 bases aligning to TRBD2. Germline V gene sequence: CDR1 SGHNT, CDR2 YYREEE (reference sequence). This CDR3 has 16 amino acids. V lost 1 base and J lost 0; bases outside the gene matches: 6.

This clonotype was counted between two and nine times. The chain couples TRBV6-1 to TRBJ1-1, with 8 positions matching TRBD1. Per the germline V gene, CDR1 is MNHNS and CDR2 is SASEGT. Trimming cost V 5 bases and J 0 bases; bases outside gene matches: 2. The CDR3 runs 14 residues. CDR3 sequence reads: CASSRDRLNTEAFF. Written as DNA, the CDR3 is TGTGCCAGCAGTCGGGACAGGCTGAACACTGAAGCTTTCTTT.

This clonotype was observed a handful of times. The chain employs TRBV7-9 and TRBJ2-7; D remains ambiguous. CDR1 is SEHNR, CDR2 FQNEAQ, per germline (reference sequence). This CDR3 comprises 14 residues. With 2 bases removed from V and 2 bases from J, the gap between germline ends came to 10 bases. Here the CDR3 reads CASSLSAGTYEQYF. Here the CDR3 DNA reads TGTGCCAGCAGCTTATCAGCCGGAACCTACGAGCAGTACTTC.

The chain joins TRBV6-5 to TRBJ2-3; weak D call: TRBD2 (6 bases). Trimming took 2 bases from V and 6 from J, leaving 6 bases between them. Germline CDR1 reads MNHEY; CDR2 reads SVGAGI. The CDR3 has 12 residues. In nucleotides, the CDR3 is TGTGCCAGCAGTTACCGGGGGGATACGCAGTATTTT. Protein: CASSYRGDTQYF.

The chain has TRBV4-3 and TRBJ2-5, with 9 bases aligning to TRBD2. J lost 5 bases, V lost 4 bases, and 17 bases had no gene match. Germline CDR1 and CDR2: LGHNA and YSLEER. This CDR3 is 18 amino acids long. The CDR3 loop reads CASSRNSYTAGGIETQYF. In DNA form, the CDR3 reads TGCGCCAGCAGCCGAAATTCCTATACGGCGGGAGGGATTGAGACCCAGTACTTC.

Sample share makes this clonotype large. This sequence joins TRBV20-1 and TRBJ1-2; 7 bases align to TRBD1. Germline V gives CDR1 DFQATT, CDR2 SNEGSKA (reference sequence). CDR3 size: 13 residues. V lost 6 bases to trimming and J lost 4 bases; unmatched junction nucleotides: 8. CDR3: CSAKTGTAYGYTF. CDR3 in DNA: TGCAGTGCAAAAACCGGGACAGCCTATGGCTACACCTTC.

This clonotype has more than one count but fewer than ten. The CDR3 loop is CASTLRTGTNYGYTF. As DNA, the CDR3 is TGTGCCAGCACCCTTCGGACAGGGACTAACTATGGCTACACCTTC. V gene TRBV6-4 combines with J gene TRBJ1-2, with 8 bases that match TRBD1. The CDR3 has 15 residues. V lost 7 bases and J lost 0; bases outside the gene matches: 7. Germline V gene lookup returns CDR1 MRHNA and CDR2 SNTAGT.